This TCR beta chain was obtained from a study of cytomegalovirus exposure and HLA in healthy donors. Study-wide results and caveats: HLA restriction was apparent for most CMV-associated TCR beta chains in a later analysis.

Per germline, CDR1 SGHNT and CDR2 YYREEE (reference sequence). The V end lost 0 bases, the J end lost 2 bases, and 8 bases lay between the germline ends. This CDR3 spans 14 amino acids. PCR employed 60 Vbeta and 13 Jbeta primers. Repertoires were generated with immunoSEQ multiplex PCR, while TCRdb's copy carries only in-frame clones and drops some. The table has 110,000 or so clones, 70% to 80% seen once. About this clone: Its antigen is unidentified.

This rearrangement joins TRBV5-4 to TRBJ2-5; perhaps TRBD2 as D (6 bases). The source of this sequence is a man between 45 and 60 years old in good health and CMV-seropositive. The specimen was PBMCs. The CDR3: CASSLGSGQETQYF. The DNA of the CDR3 is TGTGCCAGCAGCTTGGGTAGCGGTCAAGAGACCCAGTACTTC.